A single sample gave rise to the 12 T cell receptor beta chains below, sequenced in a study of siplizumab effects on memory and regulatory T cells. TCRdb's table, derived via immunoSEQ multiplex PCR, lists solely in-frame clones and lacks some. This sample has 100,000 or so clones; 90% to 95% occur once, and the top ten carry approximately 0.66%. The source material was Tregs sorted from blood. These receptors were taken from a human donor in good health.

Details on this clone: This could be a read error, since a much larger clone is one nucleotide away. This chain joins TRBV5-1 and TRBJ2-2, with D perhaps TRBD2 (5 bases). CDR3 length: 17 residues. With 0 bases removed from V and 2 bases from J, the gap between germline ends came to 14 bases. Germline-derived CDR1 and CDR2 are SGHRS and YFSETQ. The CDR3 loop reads CASSLGFGSENTGELFF. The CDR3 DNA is TGCGCCAGCAGCTTGGGATTTGGGAGTGAAAACACCGGGGAGCTGTTTTTT.

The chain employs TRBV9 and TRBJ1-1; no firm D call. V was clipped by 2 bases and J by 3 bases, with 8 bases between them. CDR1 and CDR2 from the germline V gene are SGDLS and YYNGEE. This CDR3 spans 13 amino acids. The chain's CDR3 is CASSVGRYTEAFF. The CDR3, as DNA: TGTGCCAGCAGCGTTGGACGGTACACTGAAGCTTTCTTT.

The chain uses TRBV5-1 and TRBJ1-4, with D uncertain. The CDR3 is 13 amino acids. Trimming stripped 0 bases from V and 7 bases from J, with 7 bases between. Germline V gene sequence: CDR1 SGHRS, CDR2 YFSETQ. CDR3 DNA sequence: TGCGCCAGCAGCTTGGGGTTGGGTGAAAAACTGTTTTTT. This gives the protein CASSLGLGEKLFF. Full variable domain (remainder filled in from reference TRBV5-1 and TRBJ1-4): KAGVTQTPRYLIKTRGQQVTLSCSPISGHRSVSWYQQTPGQGLQFLFEYFSETQRNKGNFPGRFSGRQFSNSRSEMNVSTLELGDSALYLCASSLGLGEKLFFGSGTQLSVL.

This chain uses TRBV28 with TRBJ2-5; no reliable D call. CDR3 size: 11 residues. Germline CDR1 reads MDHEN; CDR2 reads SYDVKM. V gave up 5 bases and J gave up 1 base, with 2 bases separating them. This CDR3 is CASSPQETQYF. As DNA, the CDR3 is TGTGCCAGCAGTCCCCAAGAGACCCAGTACTTC.

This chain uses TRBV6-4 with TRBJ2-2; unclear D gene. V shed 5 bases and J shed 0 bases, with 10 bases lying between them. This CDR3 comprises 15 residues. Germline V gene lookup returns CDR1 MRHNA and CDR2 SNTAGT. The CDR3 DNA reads TGTGCCAGCAGTCTTTTCCATACGAACACCGGGGAGCTGTTTTTT. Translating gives CASSLFHTNTGELFF.

CDR3 DNA: TGTGCCTGGAGTGTACTGAGGCTGAACACTGAAGCTTTCTTT. Its translation is CAWSVLRLNTEAFF. The chain employs TRBV30 and TRBJ1-1; D remains ambiguous. Germline V gene sequence: CDR1 GTSNPN, CDR2 SVGIG (reference sequence). The CDR3 is 14 amino acids. V lost 0 bases to trimming and J lost 0 bases, with 8 bases between them. The full variable domain, with the rest looked up from reference TRBV30 and TRBJ1-1, is SQTIHQWPATLVQPVGSPLSLECTVEGTSNPNLYWYRQAAGRGLQLLFYSVGIGQISSEVPQNLSASRPQDRQFILSSKKLLLSDSGFYLCAWSVLRLNTEAFFGQGTRLTVV.

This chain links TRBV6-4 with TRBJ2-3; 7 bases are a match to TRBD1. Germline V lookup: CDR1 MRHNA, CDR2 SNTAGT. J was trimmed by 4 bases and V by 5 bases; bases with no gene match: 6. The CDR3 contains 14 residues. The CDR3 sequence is CASSLLGGADTQYF. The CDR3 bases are TGTGCCAGCAGTCTACTAGGGGGCGCAGATACGCAGTATTTT.

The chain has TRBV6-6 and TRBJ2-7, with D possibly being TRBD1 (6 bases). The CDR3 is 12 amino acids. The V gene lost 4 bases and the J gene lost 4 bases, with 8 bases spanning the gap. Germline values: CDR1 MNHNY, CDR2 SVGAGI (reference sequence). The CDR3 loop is CASSLQGYEQYF. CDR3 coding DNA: TGTGCCAGCAGTTTGCAGGGGTACGAGCAGTACTTC.

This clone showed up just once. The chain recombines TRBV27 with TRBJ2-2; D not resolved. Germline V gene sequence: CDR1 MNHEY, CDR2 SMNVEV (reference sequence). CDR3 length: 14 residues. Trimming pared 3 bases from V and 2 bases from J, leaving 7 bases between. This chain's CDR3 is CASSFNYNTGELFF. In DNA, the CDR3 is TGTGCCAGCAGTTTTAATTACAACACCGGGGAGCTGTTTTTT.

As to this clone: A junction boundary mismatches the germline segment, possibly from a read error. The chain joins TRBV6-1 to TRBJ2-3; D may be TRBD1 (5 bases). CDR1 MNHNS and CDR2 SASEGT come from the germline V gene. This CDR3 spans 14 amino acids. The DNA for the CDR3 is TGTGCCAGCAGAGAAGCAGGGAGCACAGATACGCAGTATTTT. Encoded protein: CASREAGSTDTQYF.

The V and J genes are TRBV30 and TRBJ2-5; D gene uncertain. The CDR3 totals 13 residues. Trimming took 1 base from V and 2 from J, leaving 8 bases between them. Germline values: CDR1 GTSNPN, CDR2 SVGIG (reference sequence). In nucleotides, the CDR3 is TGTGCCTGGAGTGACTCACTTCAAGAGACCCAGTACTTC. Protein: CAWSDSLQETQYF.

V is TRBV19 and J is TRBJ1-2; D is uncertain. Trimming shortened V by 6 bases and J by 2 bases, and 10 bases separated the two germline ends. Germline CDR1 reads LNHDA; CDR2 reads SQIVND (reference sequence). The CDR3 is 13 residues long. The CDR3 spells CASRMASNYGYTF. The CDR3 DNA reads TGTGCCAGTAGGATGGCTTCAAACTATGGCTACACCTTC.